Listed here is a single TCR beta chain. Some clones are missing from TCRdb's copy, which holds only in-frame ones; the method was immunoSEQ multiplex PCR. The table shows 250,000 to 300,000 clones, with roughly 84% occurring only once. This specimen belongs to a study of blood T cell repertoires in COVID-19. V lost 2 bases and J lost 8, with 16 bases in between. The length of the CDR3 is 15 residues. Germline lookup yields CDR1 SGHVS and CDR2 FQNEAQ. Cohort 3 recovery required two negative PCRs, clearance, or symptom resolution. The source material was PBMCs or T cells enriched from blood (not recorded which). The V gene is TRBV7-8, the J gene TRBJ2-1; TRBD1 might be the D (5 bases). The receptor comes from a man between 45 and 60 years old who had recovered from COVID-19. The CDR3 DNA sequence: TGTGCCAGCAGCTTACGTCAGGGTTGGAAAGATGAGCAGTTCTTC. Protein: CASSLRQGWKDEQFF.